One sample yielded the 7 T cell receptor beta chains listed below, sequenced in a study of T cell responses to AZD1222 COVID-19 vaccine. The assay was immunoSEQ multiplex PCR, and TCRdb's table has in-frame clones only and misses some. The sample lists 120,000 or so clones; about 90% were seen once. The sample in question was peripheral blood, obtained on day 0 of AZD1222 vaccination. Every receptor here comes from an adult in good health.

The chain joins TRBV5-4 to TRBJ2-2; D is perhaps TRBD2 (6 bases). Germline loops: CDR1 SGHNT, CDR2 YYREEE (reference sequence). This CDR3 contains 13 residues. V gave up 4 bases and J gave up 7 bases, with 11 bases separating them. The DNA of the CDR3 is TGTGCCAGCAGCCGTTGGGGGGACGGGGAGCTGTTTTTT. It is translated as CASSRWGDGELFF.

This clone was detected a few times. The chain joins TRBV7-2 to TRBJ1-3; no clear D. The CDR3 is 15 residues long. Per the germline V gene, CDR1 is SGHTA and CDR2 is FQGNSA. V was trimmed by 6 bases and J by 1 base, leaving 13 bases between them. CDR3 bases: TGTGCCAGCAGTTTAAGCTCGGTTTCTGGAAACACCATATATTTT. Protein product: CASSLSSVSGNTIYF.

The chain combines TRBV5-4 with TRBJ2-1; 10 bases line up with TRBD2. CDR3 size: 15 residues. Germline-derived CDR1 and CDR2 are SGHNT and YYREEE (reference sequence). V was clipped by 4 bases and J by 3 bases; unmatched bases: 4. The CDR3, as DNA: TGTGCCAGCAGCCTCGGGACTAGCGACTACAATGAGCAGTTCTTC. Its translation is CASSLGTSDYNEQFF.

This chain connects TRBV2 to TRBJ1-2; unclear D gene. The germline V gene encodes CDR1 SNHLY and CDR2 FYNNEI. CDR3 length: 14 residues. V lost 1 base to trimming and J lost 6 bases, with 12 bases between them. CDR3 in DNA: TGTGCCAGCAGTGAAGTCTCCAGAAGAGATGGCTACACCTTC. It is translated as CASSEVSRRDGYTF.

As regards this clone: This sample includes further DNA sequences coding for the same CDR3. V gene TRBV5-4 combines with J gene TRBJ2-2, with 11 bases that match TRBD1. Germline trimming cut 6 bases from V and 3 bases from J; bases unmatched to any gene: 7. Germline CDR1 SGHNT, CDR2 YYREEE (reference sequence). This CDR3 comprises 16 residues. The CDR3 nucleotides read TGTGCCAGCACCTTAGGACAGGGGGCGGACACCGGGGAGCTGTTTTTT. Its translation: CASTLGQGADTGELFF.

The rearrangement joins TRBV9 to TRBJ2-7; TRBD1 might be the D (6 bases). V dropped 4 bases and J dropped 6 bases, with 23 bases sitting between them. CDR3 size: 16 residues. The V gene's germline CDR1 is SGDLS and CDR2 YYNGEE. CDR3: CASSTSPNTGIREQYF. In DNA, the CDR3 is TGTGCCAGCAGCACTTCCCCCAACACAGGGATTCGCGAGCAGTACTTC.

The rearrangement links TRBV28 to TRBJ1-5; TRBD1 matches 9 bases. Germline-derived CDR1 and CDR2 are MDHEN and SYDVKM. J lost 6 bases, V lost 3 bases, and 3 bases had no gene match. The CDR3 has 14 amino acids. CDR3 DNA sequence: TGTGCCAGCAGTTTGGGACAGGGAGTTCAGCCCCAGCATTTT. Translation gives CASSLGQGVQPQHF.